This T cell receptor (beta chain) stems from a study of PD-1 blockade in classical Hodgkin lymphoma. Following autologous stem cell transplantation, relapse occurred in every patient, and exposure to brentuximab vedotin varied. There are 16 residues in the CDR3. Germline CDR1 is MNHNY and CDR2 is SVGAGI (reference sequence). V lost 0 bases and J 2 bases, leaving 14 bases between the germline ends. Produced via immunoSEQ multiplex PCR; TCRdb's table is partial and in-frame only. The sample consists of roughly 150,000 clones, about four fifths of them appearing once. This chain joins TRBV6-6 and TRBJ2-7; D ambiguous. The specimen comprised peripheral blood mononuclear cells (PBMCs), sampled before the second cycle of nivolumab. This TCR derives from a human donor with classical Hodgkin lymphoma. Here the CDR3 DNA reads TGTGCCAGCAGTTACTCGGGTGACTCCCGACCCTACGAGCAGTACTTC. Its protein product is CASSYSGDSRPYEQYF.